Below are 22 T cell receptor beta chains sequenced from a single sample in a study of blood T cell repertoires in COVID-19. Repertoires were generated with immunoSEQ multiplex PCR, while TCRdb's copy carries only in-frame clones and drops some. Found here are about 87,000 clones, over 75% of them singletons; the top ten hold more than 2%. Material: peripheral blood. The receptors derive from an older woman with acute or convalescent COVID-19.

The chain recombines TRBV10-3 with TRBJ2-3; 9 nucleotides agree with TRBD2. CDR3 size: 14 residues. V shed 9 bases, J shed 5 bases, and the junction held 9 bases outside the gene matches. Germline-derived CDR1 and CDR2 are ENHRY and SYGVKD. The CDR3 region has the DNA TGTGCCATAAGGGGCGGGGGGGCTGGAGATACGCAGTATTTT. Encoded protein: CAIRGGGAGDTQYF.

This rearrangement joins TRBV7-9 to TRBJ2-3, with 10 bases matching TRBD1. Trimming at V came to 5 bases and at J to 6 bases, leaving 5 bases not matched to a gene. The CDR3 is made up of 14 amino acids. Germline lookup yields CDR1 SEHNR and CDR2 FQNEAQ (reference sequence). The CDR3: CASSGGTGDDTQYF. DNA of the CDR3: TGTGCCAGCAGCGGGGGGACAGGGGATGATACGCAGTATTTT.

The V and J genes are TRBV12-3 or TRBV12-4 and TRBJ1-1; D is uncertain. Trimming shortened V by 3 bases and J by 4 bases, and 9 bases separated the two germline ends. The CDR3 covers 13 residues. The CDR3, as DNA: TGTGCCAGCAGTTTCACAGCCTCCACTGAAGCTTTCTTT. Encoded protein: CASSFTASTEAFF.

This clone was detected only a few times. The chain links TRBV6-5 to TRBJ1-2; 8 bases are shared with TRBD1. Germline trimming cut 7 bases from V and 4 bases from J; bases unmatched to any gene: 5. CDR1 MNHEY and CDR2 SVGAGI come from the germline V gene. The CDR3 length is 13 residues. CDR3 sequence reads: CASKGQGIYGYTF. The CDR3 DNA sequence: TGTGCCAGCAAAGGACAGGGCATCTATGGCTACACCTTC.

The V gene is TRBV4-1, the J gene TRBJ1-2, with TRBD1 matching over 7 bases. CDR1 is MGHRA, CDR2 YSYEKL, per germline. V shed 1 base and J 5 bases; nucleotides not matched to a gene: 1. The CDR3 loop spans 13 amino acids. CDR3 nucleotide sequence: TGCGCCAGCAGCCAAGTACAGGGGTATGGCTACACCTTC. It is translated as CASSQVQGYGYTF.

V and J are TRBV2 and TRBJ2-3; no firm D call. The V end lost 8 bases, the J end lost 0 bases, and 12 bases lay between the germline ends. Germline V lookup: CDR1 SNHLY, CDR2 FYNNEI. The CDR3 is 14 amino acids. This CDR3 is CASGSRLSTDTQYF. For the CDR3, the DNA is TGTGCCAGCGGTAGCAGACTTAGCACAGATACGCAGTATTTT.

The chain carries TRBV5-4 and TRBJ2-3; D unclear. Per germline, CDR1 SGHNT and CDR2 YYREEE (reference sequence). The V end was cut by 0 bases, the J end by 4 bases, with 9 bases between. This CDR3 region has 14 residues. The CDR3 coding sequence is TGTGCCAGCAGCTTGGTACTGGGCCCAGATACGCAGTATTTT. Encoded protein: CASSLVLGPDTQYF.

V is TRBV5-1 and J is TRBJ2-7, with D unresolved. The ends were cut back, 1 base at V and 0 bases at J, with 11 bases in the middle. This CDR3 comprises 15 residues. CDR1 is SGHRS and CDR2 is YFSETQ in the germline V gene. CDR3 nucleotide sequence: TGCGCCAGCAGCTTGAGTTCAACATACTCCTACGAGCAGTACTTC. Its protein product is CASSLSSTYSYEQYF.

This chain's CDR3 is CASSSLIAKNIQYF. As DNA, the CDR3 is TGTGCCAGCAGCAGCTTGATAGCCAAAAACATTCAGTACTTC. The gene calls are TRBV5-6 and TRBJ2-4; D gene uncertain. Germline V gene lookup returns CDR1 SGHDT and CDR2 YYEEEE. V gave up 4 bases and J gave up 0 bases, with 8 bases separating them. The CDR3 covers 14 residues.

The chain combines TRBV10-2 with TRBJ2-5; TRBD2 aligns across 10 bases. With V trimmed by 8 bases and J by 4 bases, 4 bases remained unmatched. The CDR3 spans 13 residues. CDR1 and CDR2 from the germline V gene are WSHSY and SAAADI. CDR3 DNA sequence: TGCGCCAGCGGTCGGACTAGCGGAGAGACCCAGTACTTC. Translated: CASGRTSGETQYF.

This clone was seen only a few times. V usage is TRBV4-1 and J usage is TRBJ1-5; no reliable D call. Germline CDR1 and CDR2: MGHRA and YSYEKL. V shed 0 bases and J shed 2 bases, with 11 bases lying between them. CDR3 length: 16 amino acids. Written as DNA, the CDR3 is TGCGCCAGCAGCCAAGACGGCGGAATCGGCAATCAGCCCCAGCATTTT. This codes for CASSQDGGIGNQPQHF.

CDR3 bases: TGTGCCAGCAGCTTAGGCGAGGCGCCTGGAGGCTACACCTTC. Its translation: CASSLGEAPGGYTF. V gene TRBV7-9 combines with J gene TRBJ1-2, with D uncertain. The V gene's germline CDR1 is SEHNR and CDR2 FQNEAQ (reference sequence). V shed 1 base and J shed 8 bases, with 14 bases lying between them. This CDR3 contains 14 residues.

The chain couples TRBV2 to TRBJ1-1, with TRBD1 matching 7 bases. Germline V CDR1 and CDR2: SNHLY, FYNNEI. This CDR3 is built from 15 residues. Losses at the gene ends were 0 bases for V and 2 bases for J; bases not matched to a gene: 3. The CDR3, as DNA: TGTGCCAGCAGTGAAGCAGGGGGCAGAAACACTGAAGCTTTCTTT. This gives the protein CASSEAGGRNTEAFF.

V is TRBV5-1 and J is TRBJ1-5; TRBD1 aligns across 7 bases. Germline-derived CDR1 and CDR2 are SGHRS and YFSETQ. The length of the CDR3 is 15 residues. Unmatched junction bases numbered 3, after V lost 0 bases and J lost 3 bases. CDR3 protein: CASSLGGQFNQPQHF. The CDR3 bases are TGCGCCAGCAGCTTGGGGGGACAGTTCAATCAGCCCCAGCATTTT. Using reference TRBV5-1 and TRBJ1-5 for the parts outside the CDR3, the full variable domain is KAGVTQTPRYLIKTRGQQVTLSCSPISGHRSVSWYQQTPGQGLQFLFEYFSETQRNKGNFPGRFSGRQFSNSRSEMNVSTLELGDSALYLCASSLGGQFNQPQHFGDGTRLSIL.

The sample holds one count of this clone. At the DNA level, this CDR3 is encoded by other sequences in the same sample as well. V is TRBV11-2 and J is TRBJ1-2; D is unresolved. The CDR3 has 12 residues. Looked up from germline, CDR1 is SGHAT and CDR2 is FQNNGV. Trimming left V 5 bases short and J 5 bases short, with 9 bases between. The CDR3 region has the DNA TGTGCCAGCAGCCTCGGAGGATATGGCTACACCTTC. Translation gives CASSLGGYGYTF.

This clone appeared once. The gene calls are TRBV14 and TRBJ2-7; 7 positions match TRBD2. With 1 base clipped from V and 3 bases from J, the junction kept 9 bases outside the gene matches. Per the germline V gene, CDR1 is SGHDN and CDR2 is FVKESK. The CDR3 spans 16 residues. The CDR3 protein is CASSQASRTSRYEQYF. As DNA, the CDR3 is TGTGCCAGCAGCCAAGCGAGTAGGACTAGTCGCTACGAGCAGTACTTC.

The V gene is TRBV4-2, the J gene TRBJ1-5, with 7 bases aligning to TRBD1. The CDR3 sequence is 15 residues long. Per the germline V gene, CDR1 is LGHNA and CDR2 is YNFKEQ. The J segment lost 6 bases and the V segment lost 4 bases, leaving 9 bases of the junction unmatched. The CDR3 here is CASSLDFTGVQPQHF. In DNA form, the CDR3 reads TGTGCCAGCAGCCTCGATTTCACAGGGGTTCAGCCCCAGCATTTT.

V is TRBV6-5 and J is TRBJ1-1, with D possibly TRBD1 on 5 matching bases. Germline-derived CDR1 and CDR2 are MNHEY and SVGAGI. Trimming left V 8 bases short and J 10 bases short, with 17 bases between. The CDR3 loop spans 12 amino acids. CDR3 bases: TGTGCCAGCTTCGGGTGGGGGGATCGAGCTTTCTTT. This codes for CASFGWGDRAFF.

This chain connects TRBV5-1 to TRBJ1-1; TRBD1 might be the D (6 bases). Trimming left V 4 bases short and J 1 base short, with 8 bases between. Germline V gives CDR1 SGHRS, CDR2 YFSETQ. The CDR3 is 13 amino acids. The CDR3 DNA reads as TGCGCCAGCAGCCAGGACAGGAACACTGAAGCTTTCTTT. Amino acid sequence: CASSQDRNTEAFF.

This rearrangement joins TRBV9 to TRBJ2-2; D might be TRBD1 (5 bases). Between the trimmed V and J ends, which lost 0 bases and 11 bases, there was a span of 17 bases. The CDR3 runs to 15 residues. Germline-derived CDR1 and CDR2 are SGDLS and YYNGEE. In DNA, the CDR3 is TGTGCCAGCAGCGTAGAAGGGGTTAGGGCAGCCGAGCTGTTTTTT. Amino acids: CASSVEGVRAAELFF.

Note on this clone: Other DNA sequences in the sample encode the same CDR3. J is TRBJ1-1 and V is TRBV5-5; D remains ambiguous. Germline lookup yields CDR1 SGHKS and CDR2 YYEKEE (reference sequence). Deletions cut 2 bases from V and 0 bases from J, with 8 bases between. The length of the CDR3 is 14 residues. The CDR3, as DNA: TGTGCCAGCAGCTTCGATACGGTGAACACTGAAGCTTTCTTT. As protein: CASSFDTVNTEAFF.

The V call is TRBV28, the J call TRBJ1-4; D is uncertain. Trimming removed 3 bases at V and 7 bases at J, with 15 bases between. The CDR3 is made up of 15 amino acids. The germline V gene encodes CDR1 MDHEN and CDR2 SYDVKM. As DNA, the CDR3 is TGTGCCAGCAGTTTGTTGCAGGAAGTCAGTGAAAAACTGTTTTTT. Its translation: CASSLLQEVSEKLFF.